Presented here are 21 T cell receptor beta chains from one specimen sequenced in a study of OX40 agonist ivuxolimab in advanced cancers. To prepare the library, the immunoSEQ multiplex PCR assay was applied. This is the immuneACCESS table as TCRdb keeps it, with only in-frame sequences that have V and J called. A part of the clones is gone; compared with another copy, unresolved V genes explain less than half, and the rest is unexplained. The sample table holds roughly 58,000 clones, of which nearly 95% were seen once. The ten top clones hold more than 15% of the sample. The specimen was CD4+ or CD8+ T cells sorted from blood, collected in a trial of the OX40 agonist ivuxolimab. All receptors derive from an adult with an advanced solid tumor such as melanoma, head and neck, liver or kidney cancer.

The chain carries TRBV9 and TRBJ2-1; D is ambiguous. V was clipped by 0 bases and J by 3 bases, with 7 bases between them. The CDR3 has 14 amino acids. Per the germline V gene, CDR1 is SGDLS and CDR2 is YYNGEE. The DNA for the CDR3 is TGTGCCAGCAGCGTAGCTAACAGCTACAATGAGCAGTTCTTC. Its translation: CASSVANSYNEQFF.

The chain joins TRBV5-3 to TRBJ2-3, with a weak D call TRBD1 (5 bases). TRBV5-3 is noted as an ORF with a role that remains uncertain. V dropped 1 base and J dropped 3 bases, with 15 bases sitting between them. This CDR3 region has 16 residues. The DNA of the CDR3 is TGTGCCAGAAGCTTGATAAAGGGGATCCGTACAGATACGCAGTATTTT. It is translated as CARSLIKGIRTDTQYF.

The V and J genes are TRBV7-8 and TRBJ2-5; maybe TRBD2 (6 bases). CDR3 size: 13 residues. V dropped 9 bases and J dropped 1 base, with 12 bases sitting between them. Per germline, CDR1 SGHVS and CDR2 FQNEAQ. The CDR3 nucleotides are TGTGCCAGTGGTCTCGGGGGCCAAGAGACCCAGTACTTC. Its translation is CASGLGGQETQYF.

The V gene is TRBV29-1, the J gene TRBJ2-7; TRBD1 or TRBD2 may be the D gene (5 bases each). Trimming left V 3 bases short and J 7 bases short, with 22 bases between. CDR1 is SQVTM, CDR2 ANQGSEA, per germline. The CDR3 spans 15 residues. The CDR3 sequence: CSVDLIGDGNTEQYF. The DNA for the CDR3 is TGCAGCGTTGACTTGATAGGGGACGGAAATACGGAGCAGTACTTC.

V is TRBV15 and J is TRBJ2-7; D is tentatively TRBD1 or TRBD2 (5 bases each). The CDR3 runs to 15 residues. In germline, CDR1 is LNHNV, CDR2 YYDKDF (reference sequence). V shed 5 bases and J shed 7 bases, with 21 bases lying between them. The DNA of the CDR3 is TGTGCCACCAGCCCGGGGCGAACGGAAGGTTGGGAGCAGTACTTC. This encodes CATSPGRTEGWEQYF.

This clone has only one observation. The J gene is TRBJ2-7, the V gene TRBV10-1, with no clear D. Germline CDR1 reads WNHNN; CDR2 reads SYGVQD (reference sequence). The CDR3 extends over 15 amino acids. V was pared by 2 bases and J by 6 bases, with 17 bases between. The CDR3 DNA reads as TGCGCCAGCAGTGAGGTCTTTGGCTATGAGGCCGAGCAGTACTTC. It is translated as CASSEVFGYEAEQYF.

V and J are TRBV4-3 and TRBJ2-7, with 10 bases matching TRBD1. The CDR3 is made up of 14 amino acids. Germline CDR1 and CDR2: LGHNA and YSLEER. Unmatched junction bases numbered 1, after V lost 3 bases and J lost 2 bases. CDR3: CASSQGQGTYEQYF. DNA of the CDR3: TGCGCCAGCAGCCAGGGACAGGGGACCTACGAGCAGTACTTC.

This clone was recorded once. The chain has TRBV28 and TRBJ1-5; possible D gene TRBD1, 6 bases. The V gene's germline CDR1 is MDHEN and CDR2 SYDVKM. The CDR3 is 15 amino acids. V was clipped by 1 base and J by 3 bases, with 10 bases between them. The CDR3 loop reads CASSLLGGFNQPQHF. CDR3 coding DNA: TGTGCCAGCAGTTTATTAGGGGGGTTCAATCAGCCCCAGCATTTT. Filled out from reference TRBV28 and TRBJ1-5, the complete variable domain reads DVKVTQSSRYLVKRTGEKVFLECVQDMDHENMFWYRQDPGLGLRLIYFSYDVKMKEKGDIPEGYSVSREKKERFSLILESASTNQTSMYLCASSLLGGFNQPQHFGDGTRLSIL.

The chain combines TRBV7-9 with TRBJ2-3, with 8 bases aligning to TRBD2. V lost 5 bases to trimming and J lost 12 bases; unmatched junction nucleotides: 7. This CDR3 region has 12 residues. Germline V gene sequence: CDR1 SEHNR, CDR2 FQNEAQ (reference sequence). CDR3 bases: TGTGCCAGCAGCACCTCACTAGCGGAACAGTATTTT. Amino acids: CASSTSLAEQYF.

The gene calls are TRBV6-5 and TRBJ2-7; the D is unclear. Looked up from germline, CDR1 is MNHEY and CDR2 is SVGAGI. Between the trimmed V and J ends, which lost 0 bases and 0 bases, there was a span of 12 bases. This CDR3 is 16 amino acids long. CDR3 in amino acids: CASSYSTESPSYEQYF. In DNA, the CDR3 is TGTGCCAGCAGTTACTCAACAGAGAGCCCCTCCTACGAGCAGTACTTC.

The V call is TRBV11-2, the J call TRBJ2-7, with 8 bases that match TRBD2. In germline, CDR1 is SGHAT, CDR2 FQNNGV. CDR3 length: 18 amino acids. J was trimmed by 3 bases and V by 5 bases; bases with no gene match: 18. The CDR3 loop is CASSPKTGAGVRVYEQYF. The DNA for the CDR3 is TGTGCCAGCAGCCCGAAAACGGGAGCGGGAGTTAGGGTCTACGAGCAGTACTTC.

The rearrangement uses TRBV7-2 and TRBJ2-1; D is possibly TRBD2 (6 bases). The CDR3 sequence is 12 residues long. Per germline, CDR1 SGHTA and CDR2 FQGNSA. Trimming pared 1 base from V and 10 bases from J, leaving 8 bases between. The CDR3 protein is CASSLGGREQFF. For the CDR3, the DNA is TGTGCCAGCAGCTTAGGAGGGAGGGAGCAGTTCTTC.

CDR3 nucleotide sequence: TGTGCCAGCAGCTCCCTCAGACAGGGGGTGACAGATACGCAGTATTTT. Residues: CASSSLRQGVTDTQYF. The V and J genes are TRBV7-9 and TRBJ2-3; 9 bases are shared with TRBD1. The CDR3 length is 16 residues. Germline V CDR1 and CDR2: SEHNR, FQNEAQ (reference sequence). Trimming cost V 4 bases and J 3 bases; bases outside gene matches: 8.

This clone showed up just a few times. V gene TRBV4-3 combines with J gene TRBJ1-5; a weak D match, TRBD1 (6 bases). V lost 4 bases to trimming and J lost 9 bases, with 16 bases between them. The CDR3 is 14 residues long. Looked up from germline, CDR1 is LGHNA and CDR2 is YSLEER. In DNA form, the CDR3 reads TGCGCCAGCAGCCGCAACAGGGTTAATGGGCCCCAGCATTTT. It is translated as CASSRNRVNGPQHF.

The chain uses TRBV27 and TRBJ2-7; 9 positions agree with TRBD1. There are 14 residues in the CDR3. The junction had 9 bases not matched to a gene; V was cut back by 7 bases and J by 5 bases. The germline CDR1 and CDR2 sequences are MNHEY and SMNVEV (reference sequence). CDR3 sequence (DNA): TGTGCCAGCATGATCACAGGGGGCAGACACGAGCAGTACTTC. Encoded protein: CASMITGGRHEQYF.

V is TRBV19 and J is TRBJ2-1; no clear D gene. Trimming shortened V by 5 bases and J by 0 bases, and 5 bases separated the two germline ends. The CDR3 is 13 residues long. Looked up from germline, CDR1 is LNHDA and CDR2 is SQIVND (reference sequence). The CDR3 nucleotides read TGTGCCAGTAGTCTTGTCTCCTACAATGAGCAGTTCTTC. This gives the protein CASSLVSYNEQFF.

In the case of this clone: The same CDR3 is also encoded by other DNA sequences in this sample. CDR3 sequence: CASSWGGTEAFF. The CDR3 DNA sequence: TGTGCCAGCAGTTGGGGAGGGACTGAAGCTTTCTTT. This rearrangement joins TRBV27 to TRBJ1-1, with no clear D. Germline V lookup: CDR1 MNHEY, CDR2 SMNVEV (reference sequence). This CDR3 is built from 12 residues. V lost 4 bases and J 5 bases, leaving 8 bases between the germline ends.

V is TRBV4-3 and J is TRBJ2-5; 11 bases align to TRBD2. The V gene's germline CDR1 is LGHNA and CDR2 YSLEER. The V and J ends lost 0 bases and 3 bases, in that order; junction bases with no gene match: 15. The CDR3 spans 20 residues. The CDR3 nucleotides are TGCGCCAGCAGCCAAGAATGGGTGCTAGCGGGAGGCCTAGGAAAAGAGACCCAGTACTTC. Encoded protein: CASSQEWVLAGGLGKETQYF.

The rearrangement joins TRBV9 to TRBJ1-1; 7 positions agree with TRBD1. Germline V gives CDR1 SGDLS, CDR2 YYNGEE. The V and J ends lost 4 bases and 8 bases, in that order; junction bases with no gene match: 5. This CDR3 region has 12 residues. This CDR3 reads CASSPGTAEAFF. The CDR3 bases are TGTGCCAGCAGCCCTGGGACAGCCGAAGCTTTCTTT.

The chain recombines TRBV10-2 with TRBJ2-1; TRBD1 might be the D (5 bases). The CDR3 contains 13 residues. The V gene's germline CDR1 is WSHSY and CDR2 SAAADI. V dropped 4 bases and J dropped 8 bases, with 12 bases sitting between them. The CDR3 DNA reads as TGCGCCAGCAGTGTGAAGGGGCTCGATGAGCAGTTCTTC. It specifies CASSVKGLDEQFF.

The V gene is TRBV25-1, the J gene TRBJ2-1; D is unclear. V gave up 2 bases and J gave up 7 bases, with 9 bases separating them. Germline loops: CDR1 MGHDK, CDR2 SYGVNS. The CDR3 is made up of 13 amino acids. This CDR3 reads CASSEGWVNEQFF. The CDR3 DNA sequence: TGTGCCAGCAGTGAAGGGTGGGTGAATGAGCAGTTCTTC.